Each of the 20 T cell receptor beta chains below was sequenced from the same sample in a study of blood T cells in healthy people across ages. Then a second PCR, running about 6 to 11 cycles, was carried out with a sample-barcoded 5' primer and a J-beta primer mix. TCRdb fed the 5' RACE reads into MiXCR, producing one record per CDR3 protein. The repertoire includes approximately 730,000 distinct CDR3 sequences, roughly 45% of them detected once, and 20% to 25% sits in the top ten. Sequencing was carried out using blood. The receptors stem from a woman in her sixties in good health.

The chain links TRBV28 to TRBJ2-5; 7 positions agree with TRBD1. Trimming cost V 2 bases and J 7 bases; bases outside gene matches: 7. Germline CDR1 reads MDHEN; CDR2 reads SYDVKM. There are 14 residues in the CDR3. CDR3 amino acids: CASSLQGVLGTQYF. The CDR3 bases are TGTGCCAGCAGTTTACAGGGGGTCTTGGGGACCCAGTACTTC. Complete variable domain (other parts from reference TRBV28 and TRBJ2-5): DVKVTQSSRYLVKRTGEKVFLECVQDMDHENMFWYRQDPGLGLRLIYFSYDVKMKEKGDIPEGYSVSREKKERFSLILESASTNQTSMYLCASSLQGVLGTQYFGPGTRLLVL.

This clonotype was recorded at least ten times. The gene calls are TRBV29-1 and TRBJ2-5; 8 bases are shared with TRBD1. This CDR3 has 13 residues. The germline gives CDR1 SQVTM, CDR2 ANQGSEA. J gave up 3 bases and V 4 bases, and 4 bases lay outside the gene matches. This CDR3 reads CSVGRQGKETQYF. The CDR3, as DNA: TGCAGCGTTGGTAGACAGGGGAAAGAGACCCAGTACTTC. Full variable domain (missing parts from reference TRBV29-1 and TRBJ2-5): SAVISQKPSRDICQRGTSLTIQCQVDSQVTMMFWYRQQPGQSLTLIATANQGSEATYESGFVIDKFPISRPNLTFSTLTVSNMSPEDSSIYLCSVGRQGKETQYFGPGTRLLVL.

The chain uses TRBV27 and TRBJ2-3; the match to TRBD2 covers 11 bases. The germline CDR1 and CDR2 sequences are MNHEY and SMNVEV (reference sequence). After removal of 5 bases from V and 5 bases from J, the junction contained 6 bases not matched to a gene. The CDR3 contains 15 residues. The CDR3 region is CASSRSGRAVDTQYF. The CDR3 DNA reads TGTGCCAGCAGTCGTAGCGGGAGGGCCGTAGATACGCAGTATTTT.

The sample holds a few counts of this clonotype. The J gene is TRBJ1-2, the V gene TRBV6-6, with D perhaps matching TRBD1 (5 bases). Germline CDR1 MNHNY, CDR2 SVGAGI (reference sequence). The V end lost 6 bases, the J end lost 8 bases, and 22 bases lay between the germline ends. This CDR3 is 15 amino acids long. The DNA of the CDR3 is TGTGCCAGCAGCTCAATACCAGGGTCTTCGGGCGGCTACACCTTC. This translates into CASSSIPGSSGGYTF.

V is TRBV6-2 or TRBV6-3 and J is TRBJ2-7; TRBD2 matches 13 bases. V was clipped by 6 bases and J by 4 bases; unmatched bases: 6. The germline CDR1 and CDR2 sequences are MNHEY and SVGEGT. The CDR3 is made up of 15 amino acids. Written as DNA, the CDR3 is TGTGCCAGCAGAGGAGGACTAGCGGGAGAATACGAGCAGTACTTC. Translated: CASRGGLAGEYEQYF.

The gene calls are TRBV20-1 and TRBJ2-7; 10 nucleotides match TRBD2. Germline trimming cut 1 base from V and 7 bases from J; bases unmatched to any gene: 7. This CDR3 is built from 14 residues. The germline V gene encodes CDR1 DFQATT and CDR2 SNEGSKA (reference sequence). The CDR3 nucleotides read TGCAGTGCTAGAGTGGCTAGCGGGGGCGGTGAGCAGTACTTC. This translates into CSARVASGGGEQYF.

This clonotype was seen many times. This rearrangement joins TRBV12-3 or TRBV12-4 to TRBJ2-7, with 10 nucleotides matching TRBD1. The CDR3 runs to 15 residues. V was clipped by 6 bases and J by 4 bases; unmatched bases: 9. This chain's CDR3 is CASSLGTGAGYEQYF. In DNA, the CDR3 is TGTGCCAGCAGCCTCGGGACAGGGGCCGGGTACGAGCAGTACTTC.

This sequence joins TRBV7-9 and TRBJ2-1; possibly TRBD2 for D (5 bases). V gave up 7 bases and J gave up 7 bases, with 17 bases separating them. In germline, CDR1 is SEHNR, CDR2 FQNEAQ (reference sequence). The CDR3 covers 14 residues. Here the CDR3 reads CASMAAPGGNEQFF. The CDR3 region has the DNA TGTGCCAGCATGGCAGCCCCAGGCGGGAATGAGCAGTTCTTC.

This clonotype occurred a few times. The genes are TRBV29-1 and TRBJ2-7; 12 nucleotides align to TRBD1. V gave up 6 bases and J gave up 7 bases; unmatched junction bases: 7. The CDR3 has 13 residues. Germline CDR1 SQVTM, CDR2 ANQGSEA. CDR3: CSVGGTGGVEQYF. For the CDR3, the DNA is TGCAGCGTCGGGGGGACAGGGGGCGTTGAGCAGTACTTC.

The chain combines TRBV29-1 with TRBJ2-5; D is undetermined. The CDR3 sequence is 13 residues long. V was trimmed by 4 bases and J by 11 bases, leaving 20 bases between them. Germline CDR1 SQVTM, CDR2 ANQGSEA. The CDR3 nucleotides are TGCAGCGTTGGGACGCGTGACTTACGAGAGCAGTACTTC. Translation gives CSVGTRDLREQYF. Filled out from reference TRBV29-1 and TRBJ2-5, the complete variable domain reads SAVISQKPSRDICQRGTSLTIQCQVDSQVTMMFWYRQQPGQSLTLIATANQGSEATYESGFVIDKFPISRPNLTFSTLTVSNMSPEDSSIYLCSVGTRDLREQYFGPGTRLLVL.

This clonotype has more than one count but fewer than ten. V gene TRBV29-1 combines with J gene TRBJ2-3, with TRBD1 matching over 8 bases. Germline V CDR1 and CDR2: SQVTM, ANQGSEA. V was clipped by 3 bases and J by 3 bases; unmatched bases: 5. The CDR3 sequence is 14 residues long. The CDR3 nucleotides are TGCAGCGTTGAGGTCTACAGGGGGACAGATACGCAGTATTTT. Protein: CSVEVYRGTDTQYF.

This clonotype has just a few counts. The chain links TRBV20-1 to TRBJ2-7; a possible D gene is TRBD1 (6 bases). Germline assignment: CDR1 DFQATT and CDR2 SNEGSKA (reference sequence). V was clipped by 5 bases and J by 5 bases, with 13 bases between them. This CDR3 has 12 amino acids. The CDR3 bases are TGCAGTGCTCGCAGGGGCCGGGACGAGCAGTACTTC. It translates to CSARRGRDEQYF.

The chain links TRBV20-1 to TRBJ2-4; 15 bases match TRBD2. V was clipped by 5 bases and J by 1 base; unmatched bases: 6. This CDR3 comprises 17 residues. Germline assignment: CDR1 DFQATT and CDR2 SNEGSKA (reference sequence). CDR3 residues: CSAEGLAGGFAKNIQYF. As DNA, the CDR3 is TGCAGTGCTGAGGGACTAGCGGGAGGTTTTGCCAAAAACATTCAGTACTTC.

This clonotype has more than one count but fewer than ten. CDR3 DNA sequence: TGTGCCAGCAGCTTACGGGACAGAGGAGAGGGTGAGCAGTTCTTC. Translating it yields CASSLRDRGEGEQFF. V and J are TRBV5-5 and TRBJ2-1; TRBD1 agrees at 7 bases. V was clipped by 2 bases and J by 9 bases; unmatched bases: 11. From germline, CDR1 is SGHKS and CDR2 YYEKEE (reference sequence). The CDR3 runs to 15 residues. Complete variable domain (other parts from reference TRBV5-5 and TRBJ2-1): DAGVTQSPTHLIKTRGQQVTLRCSPISGHKSVSWYQQVLGQGPQFIFQYYEKEERGRGNFPDRFSARQFPNYSSELNVNALLLGDSALYLCASSLRDRGEGEQFFGPGTRLTVL.

The genes are TRBV5-1 and TRBJ2-5, with 7 bases matching TRBD1. Looked up from germline, CDR1 is SGHRS and CDR2 is YFSETQ. This CDR3 has 14 residues. The trim removed 4 bases at V and 4 bases at J, leaving 7 bases unmatched. The CDR3 loop is CASSPQGVGETQYF. The CDR3 nucleotides read TGCGCCAGCAGCCCGCAGGGGGTCGGAGAGACCCAGTACTTC.

Worth noting for this clonotype: Mismatch with germline at one junction end may stem from a read error. CDR3 DNA: TGTGCCGGCAGTTGGTCAGTGTACGAGCAGTACTTC. Translating it yields CAGSWSVYEQYF. V and J are TRBV7-9 and TRBJ2-7; D is unclear. CDR3 length equals 12 residues. CDR1 SEHNR and CDR2 FQNEAQ come from the germline V gene (reference sequence).

The V and J genes are TRBV21-1 and TRBJ2-4; the listed D gene, TRBD2, was not tested against the DNA. TRBJ2-5 explains the end of the DNA better; the J call may be wrong. TRBV21-1 is a known pseudogene. The CDR3 length is 14 residues. CDR3 protein: CASSKVGLKETQYF. The DNA for the CDR3 is TGTGCCAGCAGCAAAGTTGGACTCAAAGAGACCCAGTACTTC.

V is TRBV7-3 and J is TRBJ2-7; 13 bases agree with TRBD2. The assigned J gene may be wrong: the sequence end matches TRBJ2-5 better. Germline loops: CDR1 SGHTA, CDR2 FQGTGA. CDR3 size: 15 residues. The CDR3: CASSPTSGGLETQYF. CDR3 DNA: TGTGCCAGCAGCCCGACTAGCGGGGGGTTAGAGACCCAGTACTTC.

This clonotype was seen only a few times. The chain is built from TRBV18 and TRBJ2-5, with a weak D call TRBD2 (6 bases). V lost 0 bases, J lost 1 base, and 9 bases lay in between. Looked up from germline, CDR1 is KGHSH and CDR2 is LQKENI. CDR3 length: 15 residues. The CDR3 protein is CASSPPTRGQETQYF. The CDR3 DNA reads TGTGCCAGCTCACCACCGACGCGGGGCCAAGAGACCCAGTACTTC.

V gene TRBV7-3 combines with J gene TRBJ1-5; D is undetermined. CDR1 is SGHTA, CDR2 FQGTGA, per germline. This CDR3 has 16 residues. The germline V and J ends were trimmed by 0 bases and 9 bases, with 18 bases remaining between them. The CDR3 sequence: CASSLTGGPTEGPQHF. As DNA, the CDR3 is TGTGCCAGCAGCTTAACCGGAGGGCCCACTGAAGGGCCCCAGCATTTT. The complete variable domain, with remaining parts taken from reference TRBV7-3 and TRBJ1-5, reads GAGVSQTPSNKVTEKGKYVELRCDPISGHTALYWYRQSLGQGPEFLIYFQGTGAADDSGLPNDRFFAVRPEGSVSTLKIQRTERGDSAVYLCASSLTGGPTEGPQHFGDGTRLSIL.